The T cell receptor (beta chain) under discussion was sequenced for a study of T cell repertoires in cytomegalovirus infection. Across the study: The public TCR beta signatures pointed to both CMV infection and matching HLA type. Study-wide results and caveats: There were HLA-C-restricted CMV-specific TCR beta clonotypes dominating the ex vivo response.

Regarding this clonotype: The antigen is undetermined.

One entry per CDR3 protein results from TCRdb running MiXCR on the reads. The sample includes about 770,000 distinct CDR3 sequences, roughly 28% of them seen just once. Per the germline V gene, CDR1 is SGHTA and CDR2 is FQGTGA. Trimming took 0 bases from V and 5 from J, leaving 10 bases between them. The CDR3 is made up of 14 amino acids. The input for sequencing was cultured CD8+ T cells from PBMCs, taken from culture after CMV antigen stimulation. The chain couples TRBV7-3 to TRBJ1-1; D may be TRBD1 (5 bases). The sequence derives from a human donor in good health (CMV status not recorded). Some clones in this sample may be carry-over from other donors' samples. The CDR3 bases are TGTGCCAGCAGCTTAACAGGGGTGAGGACTGAAGCTTTCTTT. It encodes CASSLTGVRTEAFF.